This T cell receptor beta chain was documented in a study of blood T cells in healthy people across ages. Study-wide findings and caveats: In long-lived donors, naive CD4+ cell counts and diversity exceeded those of aged donors.

The V gene lost 1 base and the J gene lost 0 bases, with 7 bases spanning the gap. The CDR3 spans 14 residues. The germline gives CDR1 GTSNPN, CDR2 SVGIG (reference sequence). With a J-beta primer mix and a sample-barcoded 5' primer, a second PCR ran 7 to 11 cycles. TCRdb fed the 5' RACE reads into MiXCR, producing one record per CDR3 protein. The sample lists fewer than 600,000 distinct CDR3 sequences, roughly a quarter seen once, with about 3.9% in the top ten. Turning to this clonotype: The antigen is not known.

The data also belong to a second study, concerning T cells of mothers and their children. That report adds: In this cohort, donors were a few healthy Caucasian mothers plus their six children.

The sequenced material came from blood. The chain couples TRBV30 to TRBJ2-1; no firm D call. This clonotype was sampled from a boy aged 2 to 10 in good health. The CDR3 sequence is CAWSGSGSYNEQFF. The CDR3 DNA reads as TGTGCCTGGAGTGGGTCAGGCTCCTACAATGAGCAGTTCTTC.